The 4 T cell receptor beta chains given below trace back to one sample, sequenced in a study of shared clonotypes between healthy human individuals. The naive CD8 subset, CD45RO-negative cells positively selected for CCR7, excluded terminally differentiated effector memory CD45RA+ cells. Measured with immunoSEQ multiplex PCR; TCRdb has only the in-frame clones, and not every one. The table lists around 2.1 million clones, roughly 91% of them singletons, with more than 1.5% in the top ten. Sequencing used naive CD8+ T cells from PBMCs. The source of these receptors is a man aged 18 to 29 in good health. Some clones in this sample may be carry-over from other donors' samples.

The V call is TRBV7-2, the J call TRBJ2-1, with D possibly matching TRBD2 (8 bases). V dropped 11 bases and J dropped 2 bases, with 16 bases sitting between them. The germline V gene has CDR1 SGHTA and CDR2 FQGNSA. This CDR3 is built from 14 residues. The CDR3 loop reads CAAGGDRTYNEQFF. The CDR3 DNA is TGTGCCGCCGGGGGGGACAGAACCTACAATGAGCAGTTCTTC.

This chain links TRBV5-6 with TRBJ1-4, with a possible D match to TRBD1 (5 bases). Germline V gene lookup returns CDR1 SGHDT and CDR2 YYEEEE. V was shortened by 4 bases and J by 7 bases, with 17 bases between the two germline ends. This CDR3 comprises 15 residues. In DNA form, the CDR3 reads TGTGCCAGCAGCGGATACCGGGACGGGGCTGAAAAACTGTTTTTT. Protein product: CASSGYRDGAEKLFF.

About this clone itself: Other nucleotide sequences in the sample specify the same CDR3. This chain joins TRBV6-6 and TRBJ2-7; D is ambiguous. Germline V CDR1 and CDR2: MNHNY, SVGAGI (reference sequence). V was pared by 6 bases and J by 3 bases, with 6 bases between. The CDR3 has 11 amino acids. The CDR3 loop is CASSFSYEQYF. In nucleotides, the CDR3 is TGTGCCAGCAGCTTTAGCTACGAGCAGTACTTC.

The chain carries TRBV28 and TRBJ2-7; TRBD1 is a possible D gene (6 bases). There are 16 residues in the CDR3. The V gene's germline CDR1 is MDHEN and CDR2 SYDVKM. Trimming took off 2 bases at V and 4 bases at J, with 18 bases between the two ends. The CDR3 DNA sequence: TGTGCCAGCAGTTTACGTGCTTTGGACAGCCCATACGAGCAGTACTTC. Amino acid sequence: CASSLRALDSPYEQYF.